A single T cell receptor (beta chain) is shown here with its context. This clonotype was seen repeatedly, ten times or more. Its antigen is still unknown. Base quality data are lacking; no much larger clone is found one base away. The sample belongs to a study. The V end loses 5 bases and the J end loses 4 bases, and a stretch of 14 bases separates them. From a lookup of the germline V gene, CDR1 and CDR2 are SGHTA and FQGTGA. The CDR3 measures 14 amino acids from cysteine to phenylalanine. Just CDR3 DNA is preserved here, 42 bases in frame from base 1. The sample was run on an Illumina MiSeq. TCRdb handled the public reads itself, with Q25 trimming in fastp and clone calling in MiXCR, and kept productive beta chains. Each CDR3 protein gets just one entry, which takes the most common genes and DNA from the rows behind it. A total of approximately 4,800 distinct CDR3 sequences appear in this sample, approximately 10% of them only once. The top ten constitute around 31% of the sample.

Material for sequencing was CD4+ T cells from peripheral blood. The sequence derives from a human donor with rheumatoid arthritis. The chain was built from TRBV7-3 and TRBJ1-1; a weak D assignment points to TRBD1 (5 bases agree). The base sequence is TGTGCCAGCAGCCCGGGGGGGGGAGGCACTGAAGCTTTCTTT. The encoded protein is CASSPGGGGTEAFF.